The 20 T cell receptor beta chains given below trace back to one sample, sequenced in a study of early T cells in non-severe SARS-CoV-2 infection. TCRdb reprocessed the 5' RACE reads with MiXCR, giving one entry per CDR3 protein. The sample contains more than 65,000 distinct CDR3 sequences, about 4.9% of which appear only once. The material was whole blood, obtained at baseline. These receptors came from an adult who was a healthcare worker with PCR-confirmed SARS-CoV-2 infection or an uninfected control (not recorded which). The donor label of this sample is uncertain.

This clonotype was counted at least ten times. V gene TRBV7-2 combines with J gene TRBJ2-7, with unresolved D. Looked up from germline, CDR1 is SGHTA and CDR2 is FQGNSA. V shed 7 bases and J shed 6 bases, with 16 bases lying between them. The CDR3 extends over 13 amino acids. The CDR3 loop reads CASNPNVGVEQYF. Written as DNA, the CDR3 is TGTGCCAGCAATCCTAACGTGGGCGTCGAGCAGTACTTC.

This clonotype was observed at least ten times. This chain connects TRBV7-8 to TRBJ1-2; a weak D match, TRBD1 (5 bases). Per germline, CDR1 SGHVS and CDR2 FQNEAQ. CDR3 length: 15 residues. V shed 1 base and J shed 4 bases, with 13 bases lying between them. CDR3: CASSLGGRAVYGYTF. The DNA of the CDR3 is TGTGCCAGCAGCTTAGGCGGCAGGGCGGTCTATGGCTACACCTTC.

This clonotype came up many times. The J gene is TRBJ1-1, the V gene TRBV4-3; D perhaps matches TRBD1 (5 bases). Deletions cut 1 base from V and 1 base from J, with 13 bases between. The CDR3 covers 16 residues. CDR1 is LGHNA and CDR2 is YSLEER in the germline V gene. Here the CDR3 DNA reads TGCGCCAGCAGCCAAGGGACACCGGCGAGGAACACTGAAGCTTTCTTT. Amino acid sequence: CASSQGTPARNTEAFF.

This sequence joins TRBV6-2 or TRBV6-3 and TRBJ1-6; D not certain. The V and J ends lost 6 bases and 7 bases respectively, with 7 bases between them. Germline CDR1 MNHEY, CDR2 SVGEGT. The CDR3 is made up of 12 amino acids. DNA of the CDR3: TGTGCCAGCAGAGGTCGGAATTCACCCCTCCACTTT. Translation gives CASRGRNSPLHF.

The chain joins TRBV7-9 to TRBJ1-2; no firm D call. CDR1 is SEHNR, CDR2 FQNEAQ, per germline (reference sequence). Deletions cut 6 bases from V and 8 bases from J, with 19 bases between. The CDR3 contains 14 residues. Here the CDR3 reads CASRRKATPEGYTF. The CDR3 DNA follows: TGTGCCAGCAGGAGGAAGGCAACCCCCGAGGGCTACACCTTC.

Ten or more counts support this clonotype. The gene calls are TRBV28 and TRBJ1-1; no definite D call. Deletions cut 0 bases from V and 11 bases from J, with 13 bases between. This CDR3 is built from 13 residues. Germline-derived CDR1 and CDR2 are MDHEN and SYDVKM. In DNA, the CDR3 is TGTGCCAGCAGTTTATGGACGGAGCTAATCGCTTTCTTT. This codes for CASSLWTELIAFF.

Ten or more counts support this clonotype. The CDR3 region is CASSRHAGGGDEQFF. The CDR3 DNA sequence: TGTGCCAGCAGCCGACATGCGGGGGGCGGGGATGAGCAGTTCTTC. This rearrangement joins TRBV11-2 to TRBJ2-1, with TRBD2 matching 8 bases. The CDR3 totals 15 residues. J gave up 8 bases and V 5 bases, and 11 bases lay outside the gene matches. The V gene's germline CDR1 is SGHAT and CDR2 FQNNGV.

The table lists this clonotype with a few counts. The chain joins TRBV21-1 to TRBJ2-7; the D segment call TRBD1 is taken from the table without a DNA check. TRBV21-1 is listed as a pseudogene. This CDR3 has 14 amino acids. CDR3 region: CAHGSGTPLYEQYF. The CDR3 bases are TGTGCCCACGGTTCGGGGACACCCCTCTACGAGCAGTACTTC.

V gene TRBV18 combines with J gene TRBJ1-6, with D possibly matching TRBD1 (5 bases). The CDR3 has 15 residues. Trimming shortened V by 3 bases and J by 3 bases, and 9 bases separated the two germline ends. Germline V gene lookup returns CDR1 KGHSH and CDR2 LQKENI. The CDR3 bases are TGTGCCAGCTCACCCGACGGGGGCTATAATTCACCCCTCCACTTT. Encoded protein: CASSPDGGYNSPLHF.

The V call is TRBV20-1, the J call TRBJ1-5, with TRBD1 matching 10 bases. CDR1 is DFQATT, CDR2 SNEGSKA, per germline (reference sequence). Trimming removed 5 bases from V and 6 bases from J; junction bases left unmatched: 7. This CDR3 comprises 14 residues. CDR3 protein: CSAWDRGRGQPQHF. The CDR3 DNA reads as TGCAGTGCTTGGGACAGGGGCAGGGGTCAGCCCCAGCATTTT.

The rearrangement uses TRBV6-2 or TRBV6-3 and TRBJ2-3, with D uncertain. Germline assignment: CDR1 MNHEY and CDR2 SVGEGT. The CDR3 runs 11 residues. V was pared by 5 bases and J by 5 bases, with 5 bases between. CDR3 nucleotide sequence: TGTGCCAGCAGTATAGGAGATACGCAGTATTTT. Translation gives CASSIGDTQYF.

The chain has TRBV19 and TRBJ1-4; 7 bases fit TRBD1. This CDR3 comprises 16 residues. Per the germline V gene, CDR1 is LNHDA and CDR2 is SQIVND (reference sequence). With 7 bases clipped from V and 7 bases from J, the junction kept 15 bases outside the gene matches. DNA of the CDR3: TGTGCCAGTACCCCGGGACAGCATCCGGATTTTGAAAAACTGTTTTTT. Protein: CASTPGQHPDFEKLFF.

This clonotype was seen many times. The CDR3 spells CASSPDGRGLFF. The CDR3 DNA is TGCGCCAGCAGCCCGGACGGCCGAGGACTGTTTTTT. This chain connects TRBV5-1 to TRBJ1-4; no clear D. Germline V gene lookup returns CDR1 SGHRS and CDR2 YFSETQ. Trimming cost V 4 bases and J 13 bases, with 14 bases left between them. This CDR3 is 12 amino acids long. Based on the CDR3 plus reference TRBV5-1 and TRBJ1-4, the full variable domain is KAGVTQTPRYLIKTRGQQVTLSCSPISGHRSVSWYQQTPGQGLQFLFEYFSETQRNKGNFPGRFSGRQFSNSRSEMNVSTLELGDSALYLCASSPDGRGLFFGSGTQLSVL.

This clonotype has at least ten counts. The genes are TRBV29-1 and TRBJ2-5, with TRBD1 as a possible D gene (5 bases). V lost 2 bases and J lost 2, with 15 bases in between. Germline lookup yields CDR1 SQVTM and CDR2 ANQGSEA. The CDR3 length is 15 residues. CDR3 DNA: TGCAGCGTTGAACCACTGGGGCTGAAACAAGAGACCCAGTACTTC. Amino acids: CSVEPLGLKQETQYF.

This clonotype was counted between two and nine times. The V call is TRBV10-3, the J call TRBJ2-3; 12 nucleotides agree with TRBD2. Germline CDR1 and CDR2: ENHRY and SYGVKD. The CDR3 spans 15 residues. After removal of 3 bases from V and 5 bases from J, the junction contained 3 bases not matched to a gene. Written as DNA, the CDR3 is TGTGCCATCAGTGATCAGACTAGCGGGGGAGATACGCAGTATTTT. The encoded protein is CAISDQTSGGDTQYF.

This clonotype was counted ten times or more. The chain uses TRBV4-3 and TRBJ2-1; 8 bases line up with TRBD1. The CDR3 contains 15 residues. Unmatched junction bases numbered 6, after V lost 1 base and J lost 7 bases. Germline loops: CDR1 LGHNA, CDR2 YSLEER. The CDR3: CASSQVGQGANEQFF. The CDR3 DNA reads TGCGCCAGCAGCCAAGTCGGGCAGGGGGCGAATGAGCAGTTCTTC.

This sequence joins TRBV12-3 or TRBV12-4 and TRBJ2-2; D might be TRBD2 (6 bases). This CDR3 contains 15 residues. V lost 3 bases and J 4 bases, leaving 12 bases between the germline ends. DNA of the CDR3: TGTGCCAGCAGTTTGAGGAGGGGCGGCACCGGGGAGCTGTTTTTT. It codes for CASSLRRGGTGELFF.

The sample holds many counts of this clonotype. V gene TRBV6-5 combines with J gene TRBJ2-1; 8 positions agree with TRBD2. J was trimmed by 3 bases and V by 7 bases; bases with no gene match: 11. The CDR3 sequence is 16 residues long. Germline CDR1 reads MNHEY; CDR2 reads SVGAGI. CDR3 coding DNA: TGTGCCAGCACCCGGGAGTTGAGCGGGGGCTACAATGAGCAGTTCTTC. Amino acids: CASTRELSGGYNEQFF.

This clonotype was counted a few times. The V call is TRBV5-5, the J call TRBJ1-1; no definite D call. The ends were cut back, 4 bases at V and 3 bases at J, with 16 bases in the middle. The CDR3 loop spans 15 amino acids. From germline, CDR1 is SGHKS and CDR2 YYEKEE (reference sequence). CDR3 nucleotide sequence: TGTGCCAGCAGCCGGACCCCGGGGAAGGACACTGAAGCTTTCTTT. This encodes CASSRTPGKDTEAFF.

This clonotype was observed a handful of times. The chain has TRBV9 and TRBJ2-5; D not resolved. The CDR3 runs 13 residues. From germline, CDR1 is SGDLS and CDR2 YYNGEE. V was clipped by 7 bases and J by 1 base, with 11 bases between them. The CDR3 DNA reads TGTGCCAGCTTACGATGCCCCCAAGAGACCCAGTACTTC. Protein product: CASLRCPQETQYF.